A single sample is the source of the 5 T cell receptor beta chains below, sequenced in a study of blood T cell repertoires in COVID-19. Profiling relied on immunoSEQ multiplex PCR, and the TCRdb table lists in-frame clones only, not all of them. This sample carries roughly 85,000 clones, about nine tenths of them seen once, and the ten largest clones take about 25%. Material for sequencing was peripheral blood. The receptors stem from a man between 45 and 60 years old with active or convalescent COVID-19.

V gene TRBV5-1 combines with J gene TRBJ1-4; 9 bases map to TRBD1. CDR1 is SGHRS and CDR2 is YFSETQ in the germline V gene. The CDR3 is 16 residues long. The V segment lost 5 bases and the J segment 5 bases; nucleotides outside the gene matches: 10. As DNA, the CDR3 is TGCGCCAGCAGGGCCGGTCTTGACAGGGGGAATGAAAAACTGTTTTTT. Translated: CASRAGLDRGNEKLFF.

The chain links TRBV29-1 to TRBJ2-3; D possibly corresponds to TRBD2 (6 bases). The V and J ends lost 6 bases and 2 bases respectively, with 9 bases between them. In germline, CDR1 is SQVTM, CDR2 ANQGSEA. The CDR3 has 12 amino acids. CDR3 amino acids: CSVSGATDTQYF. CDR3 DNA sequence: TGCAGCGTCTCGGGAGCCACAGATACGCAGTATTTT.

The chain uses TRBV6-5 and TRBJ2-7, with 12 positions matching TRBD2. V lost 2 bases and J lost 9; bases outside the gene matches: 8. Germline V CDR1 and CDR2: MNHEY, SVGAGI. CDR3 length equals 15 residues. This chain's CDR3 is CASSYHGLAGGAQYF. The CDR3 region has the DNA TGTGCCAGCAGTTACCATGGCCTAGCGGGAGGGGCGCAGTACTTC.

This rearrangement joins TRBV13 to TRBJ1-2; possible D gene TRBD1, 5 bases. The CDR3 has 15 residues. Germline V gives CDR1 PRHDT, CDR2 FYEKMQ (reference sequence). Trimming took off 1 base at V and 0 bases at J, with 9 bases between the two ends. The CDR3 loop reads CASSLEGQTNYGYTF. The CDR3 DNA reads TGTGCCAGCAGCTTAGAGGGGCAAACTAACTATGGCTACACCTTC. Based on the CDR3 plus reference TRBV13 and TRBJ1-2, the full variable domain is AAGVIQSPRHLIKEKRETATLKCYPIPRHDTVYWYQQGPGQDPQFLISFYEKMQSDKGSIPDRFSAQQFSDYHSELNMSSLELGDSALYFCASSLEGQTNYGYTFGSGTRLTVV.

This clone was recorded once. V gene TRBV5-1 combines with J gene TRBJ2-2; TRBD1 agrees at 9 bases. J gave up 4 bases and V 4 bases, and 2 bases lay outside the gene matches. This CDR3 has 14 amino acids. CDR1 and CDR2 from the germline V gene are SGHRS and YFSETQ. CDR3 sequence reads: CASSQDRGTGELFF. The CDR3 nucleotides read TGCGCCAGCAGCCAGGACAGGGGCACCGGGGAGCTGTTTTTT.